A single sample gave rise to the 5 T cell receptor beta chains below, sequenced in a study of T cell responses to AZD1222 COVID-19 vaccine. Assay: immunoSEQ multiplex PCR; the TCRdb copy retains only in-frame clones and omits some. The table includes over 120,000 clones, 80% to 90% detected once. The sequenced sample was peripheral blood, obtained on day 0 of AZD1222 vaccination. These receptors came from an adult in good health.

This clone was detected once. The V gene is TRBV5-4, the J gene TRBJ2-7, with 10 bases aligning to TRBD2. V shed 2 bases, J shed 0 bases, and the junction held 5 bases outside the gene matches. Germline V CDR1 and CDR2: SGHNT, YYREEE (reference sequence). The CDR3 consists of 16 residues. The CDR3 bases are TGTGCCAGCAGCTTTCCGACTAGCGGGTCCTCCTACGAGCAGTACTTC. Translated, it gives CASSFPTSGSSYEQYF.

The chain combines TRBV3-1 (or the pseudogene TRBV3-2) with TRBJ2-4; 7 bases match TRBD2. The ends lost 2 bases at V and 0 bases at J; junction bases unmatched: 4. There are 16 residues in the CDR3. Germline V gene sequence: CDR1 LGHDT, CDR2 YNNKEL (reference sequence). In DNA, the CDR3 is TGTGCCAGCAGCCAATTGACGGGGGGAGCCAAAAACATTCAGTACTTC. Its translation: CASSQLTGGAKNIQYF.

V is TRBV4-2 and J is TRBJ2-3, with 8 bases aligning to TRBD1. This CDR3 has 15 residues. Trimming removed 6 bases from V and 4 bases from J; junction bases left unmatched: 9. Germline lookup yields CDR1 LGHNA and CDR2 YNFKEQ. This CDR3 reads CASSRGQGNADTQYF. CDR3 sequence (DNA): TGTGCCAGCAGTCGCGGACAGGGCAACGCAGATACGCAGTATTTT.

V and J are TRBV6-6 and TRBJ1-5; D not certain. The germline V gene encodes CDR1 MNHNY and CDR2 SVGAGI (reference sequence). V lost 2 bases and J 1 base, leaving 9 bases between the germline ends. The CDR3 contains 15 residues. CDR3 DNA sequence: TGTGCCAGCAGTTACGGAACCCCGAGCAATCAGCCCCAGCATTTT. This translates into CASSYGTPSNQPQHF.

The rearrangement links TRBV11-2 to TRBJ1-4; maybe TRBD1 (6 bases). The CDR3 runs to 17 residues. Trimming shortened V by 2 bases and J by 8 bases, and 21 bases separated the two germline ends. Germline values: CDR1 SGHAT, CDR2 FQNNGV. CDR3 residues: CASSLHNREAGWEKLFF. The CDR3 coding sequence is TGTGCCAGCAGCTTACACAACAGGGAAGCGGGTTGGGAAAAACTGTTTTTT.